Sequencing of this T cell receptor (beta chain) was carried out in a study of shared clonotypes between healthy human individuals. Using immunoSEQ multiplex PCR, the repertoire was profiled, and TCRdb retains in-frame clones only, with some absent. The sample has about 2.3 million clones, around 93% seen once. The CDR3 is made up of 17 amino acids. The germline V gene encodes CDR1 SGHVS and CDR2 FNYEAQ. After removal of 2 bases from V and 6 bases from J, the junction contained 13 bases not matched to a gene. This receptor was obtained from a man aged 18-30 years in good health. Some clones in this sample may be carry-over from other donors' samples. This chain uses TRBV7-6 with TRBJ2-1, with TRBD2 matching over 7 bases. Input material: naive CD4+ T cells from PBMCs. The subset: CD45RA+ positively selected. CDR3 in amino acids: CASSLPYREGAGNEQFF. The CDR3 DNA sequence: TGTGCCAGCAGCTTACCTTATAGGGAGGGCGCGGGCAATGAGCAGTTCTTC.